The source of this T cell receptor beta chain is a study of T cell repertoires in cytomegalovirus infection. Turning to the study itself: Signatures in public TCR beta sequences pointed to both CMV infection and matching HLA type.

This clonotype was observed many times. TCRdb re-called the reads with MiXCR, one entry per CDR3 protein. The data hold around 140,000 distinct CDR3 sequences, with 6.5% observed a single time. In germline, CDR1 is SNHLY, CDR2 FYNNEI. V shed 3 bases and J shed 0 bases, with 8 bases lying between them. The CDR3 contains 14 residues. This chain links TRBV2 with TRBJ1-1; D unclear. Material: PBMCs. The clonotype originates from a human donor in good health (CMV status not recorded). Some clones in this sample may be carry-over from other donors' samples. CDR3 loop: CASSEPKMNTEAFF. In DNA form, the CDR3 reads TGTGCCAGCAGTGAGCCGAAGATGAACACTGAAGCTTTCTTT.